These 12 T cell receptor beta chains came from one sample sequenced in a study of T cell responses to AZD1222 COVID-19 vaccine. The protocol was immunoSEQ multiplex PCR, while the TCRdb copy is restricted to in-frame clones and leaves out a portion. The sample includes 80,000 to 95,000 clones, around 87% of them seen just once. The material was peripheral blood, obtained on day 0 of MenACWY control vaccination. The receptor source for this set is an adult in good health.

This sequence joins TRBV7-3 and TRBJ2-2, with D possibly called TRBD1 or TRBD2 (5 bases each). This CDR3 has 15 amino acids. Trimming removed 1 base from V and 6 bases from J, with 12 bases in between. Germline loops: CDR1 SGHTA, CDR2 FQGTGA. The CDR3 loop is CASSLIGQGAGELFF. In nucleotides, the CDR3 is TGTGCCAGCAGCTTAATAGGCCAGGGAGCCGGGGAGCTGTTTTTT.

V is TRBV28 and J is TRBJ1-5, with D possibly matching TRBD1 (5 bases). The germline V gene has CDR1 MDHEN and CDR2 SYDVKM. This CDR3 comprises 16 residues. V lost 6 bases, J lost 5 bases, and 20 bases lay in between. The CDR3 reads CASRIPGPGIYQPQHF. CDR3 bases: TGTGCCAGCAGGATTCCGGGGCCCGGGATCTATCAGCCCCAGCATTTT. Supplemented by reference TRBV28 and TRBJ1-5, the full variable domain reads DVKVTQSSRYLVKRTGEKVFLECVQDMDHENMFWYRQDPGLGLRLIYFSYDVKMKEKGDIPEGYSVSREKKERFSLILESASTNQTSMYLCASRIPGPGIYQPQHFGDGTRLSIL.

This clone was seen a few times. The chain couples TRBV28 to TRBJ1-1, with TRBD1 as a possible D gene (5 bases). Germline CDR1 MDHEN, CDR2 SYDVKM. The CDR3 is made up of 15 amino acids. V was clipped by 2 bases and J by 2 bases, with 12 bases between them. The CDR3 loop is CASSLSRGVNTEAFF. DNA for the CDR3: TGTGCCAGCAGTTTAAGCCGAGGGGTTAACACTGAAGCTTTCTTT.

The rearrangement joins TRBV10-1 to TRBJ2-1; 7 nucleotides align to TRBD2. Germline V CDR1 and CDR2: WNHNN, SYGVQD (reference sequence). The CDR3 extends over 15 amino acids. The ends lost 5 bases at V and 7 bases at J; junction bases unmatched: 11. The CDR3 coding sequence is TGCGCCAGCAGTAACTGGACTAGAGGGGAGAATGAGCAGTTCTTC. Encoded protein: CASSNWTRGENEQFF.

V usage is TRBV11-2 and J usage is TRBJ1-3; D uncertain. V gave up 5 bases and J gave up 0 bases, with 8 bases separating them. Germline CDR1 reads SGHAT; CDR2 reads FQNNGV. This CDR3 comprises 14 residues. The CDR3 nucleotides are TGTGCCAGCAGCCCTGGTAGCTCTGGAAACACCATATATTTT. Its protein is CASSPGSSGNTIYF. The full variable domain, with the rest looked up from reference TRBV11-2 and TRBJ1-3, is EAGVAQSPRYKIIEKRQSVAFWCNPISGHATLYWYQQILGQGPKLLIQFQNNGVVDDSQLPKDRFSAERLKGVDSTLKIQPAKLEDSAVYLCASSPGSSGNTIYFGEGSWLTVV.

The table lists this clone with a count of one. The gene calls are TRBV28 and TRBJ2-5; 7 nucleotides align to TRBD1. V was pared by 5 bases and J by 5 bases, with 8 bases of the junction left unmatched. This CDR3 comprises 14 residues. In germline, CDR1 is MDHEN, CDR2 SYDVKM. CDR3 sequence: CASSPQTGDETQYF. The CDR3 DNA reads as TGTGCCAGCAGTCCCCAAACAGGGGACGAGACCCAGTACTTC.

The chain uses TRBV18 and TRBJ1-1; no firm D call. Germline CDR1 reads KGHSH; CDR2 reads LQKENI. The CDR3 spans 12 residues. V gave up 6 bases and J gave up 4 bases, with 9 bases separating them. CDR3 sequence reads: CASSPSGTEAFF. CDR3 DNA: TGTGCCAGCTCTCCCTCGGGCACTGAAGCTTTCTTT.

The V gene is TRBV9, the J gene TRBJ2-1; 10 positions agree with TRBD2. Germline V CDR1 and CDR2: SGDLS, YYNGEE. The CDR3 extends over 18 amino acids. Germline trimming cut 7 bases from V and 8 bases from J; bases unmatched to any gene: 21. CDR3 in amino acids: CASRRWGDSSGSGYEQFF. The CDR3 nucleotides are TGTGCCAGCCGCCGGTGGGGGGATTCTAGCGGGAGTGGCTATGAGCAGTTCTTC.

The chain is built from TRBV4-3 and TRBJ2-7, with 9 positions matching TRBD2. Trimming took 1 base from V and 5 from J; bases not matched to a gene: 9. Germline V lookup: CDR1 LGHNA, CDR2 YSLEER. This CDR3 region has 16 residues. This CDR3 is CASSQGRLAGPHEQYF. The CDR3 DNA follows: TGCGCCAGCAGCCAAGGGCGTCTAGCGGGACCACACGAGCAGTACTTC.

V usage is TRBV12-3 or TRBV12-4 and J usage is TRBJ1-1; D unresolved. V gave up 3 bases and J gave up 0 bases, with 5 bases separating them. This CDR3 contains 13 residues. The CDR3 nucleotides are TGTGCCAGCAGTTTTGGTATGAACACTGAAGCTTTCTTT. Protein: CASSFGMNTEAFF.

The CDR3 loop is CASSFPQGARITGELFF. The CDR3 nucleotides read TGCGCCAGCAGCTTCCCACAGGGGGCGCGGATCACCGGGGAGCTGTTTTTT. The chain recombines TRBV5-1 with TRBJ2-2, with TRBD1 matching over 9 bases. The germline CDR1 and CDR2 sequences are SGHRS and YFSETQ. V lost 2 bases, J lost 4 bases, and 9 bases stayed unmatched. The CDR3 has 17 residues.

The chain employs TRBV6-2 or TRBV6-3 and TRBJ2-3; TRBD2 aligns across 8 bases. Losses at the gene ends were 2 bases for V and 8 bases for J; bases not matched to a gene: 9. The germline V gene has CDR1 MNHEY and CDR2 SVGEGT. The CDR3 contains 15 residues. The CDR3, as DNA: TGTGCCAGCAGTTACGGGGGACTAGACAACCCTACGCAGTATTTT. As protein: CASSYGGLDNPTQYF.